This T cell receptor (beta chain) was profiled in a study of Ad26.COV2.S vaccination and SARS-CoV-2 variants. Indicated treatment: roughly 20 received Ad26.COV2.S at low or high dose, single or two shots; roughly five received placebo; per-sample allocation not given. Specimens were obtained on day 63 following the first vaccine or placebo injection. Adults aged 18-55 years in Boston included the donor. From germline, CDR1 is LNHDA and CDR2 SQIVND (reference sequence). Trimming pared 2 bases from V and 5 bases from J, leaving 7 bases between. The CDR3 sequence is 13 residues long. Produced via immunoSEQ multiplex PCR; TCRdb's table is partial and in-frame only. Among about 420,000 clones listed, 88% were seen once.

The specimen comprised peripheral blood, sampled in a trial of Ad26.COV2.S vaccine versus placebo. V and J are TRBV19 and TRBJ1-5; the D is unclear. This sequence was found in a person between 18 and 65 years old who received the Ad26.COV2.S COVID-19 vaccine or a placebo. CDR3 coding DNA: TGTGCCAGTAGTATATACGCGGATCAGCCCCAGCATTTT. This translates into CASSIYADQPQHF. Using reference TRBV19 and TRBJ1-5 for the parts outside the CDR3, the full variable domain is DGGITQSPKYLFRKEGQNVTLSCEQNLNHDAMYWYRQDPGQGLRLIYYSQIVNDFQKGDIAEGYSVSREKKESFPLTVTSAQKNPTAFYLCASSIYADQPQHFGDGTRLSIL.